This T cell receptor beta chain was identified in a study of T cells in Graves' hyperthyroidism and ophthalmopathy. The V and J ends lost 2 bases and 15 bases respectively, with 17 bases between them. Looked up from germline, CDR1 is LGHDT and CDR2 is YNNKEL (reference sequence). The CDR3 runs to 13 residues. Disease duration under 2 months; hyperthyroidism patients were aged 18 to 65. Patients with uncontrolled infections, other autoimmune diseases, pregnancy or lactation were excluded. Fresh 10 ml peripheral blood yielded PBMCs. Amplification of TCR beta CDR3 regions was performed using RNA transcripts as template. During a first-round RT-PCR of the TCR CDR3, the HTBI primer set was used. MiXCR, run by TCRdb on the multiplex PCR reads, gives a single entry per CDR3 protein. This table holds around 520,000 distinct CDR3 sequences, 11% to 15% found once. Study conclusions and caveats: Most expanded thyroid clonotypes above 0.001 recurred in blood.

This clonotype was detected many times. No antigen is known for it. Material for sequencing was blood. The J gene is TRBJ2-1, the V gene TRBV3-1, with TRBD2 as a possible D gene (6 bases). This clonotype was sampled from a woman between 40 and 55 years old with Graves' hyperthyroidism. The CDR3 spells CASSQPFSGRPFF. CDR3 sequence (DNA): TGTGCCAGCAGCCAACCGTTTAGCGGACGGCCGTTCTTC.